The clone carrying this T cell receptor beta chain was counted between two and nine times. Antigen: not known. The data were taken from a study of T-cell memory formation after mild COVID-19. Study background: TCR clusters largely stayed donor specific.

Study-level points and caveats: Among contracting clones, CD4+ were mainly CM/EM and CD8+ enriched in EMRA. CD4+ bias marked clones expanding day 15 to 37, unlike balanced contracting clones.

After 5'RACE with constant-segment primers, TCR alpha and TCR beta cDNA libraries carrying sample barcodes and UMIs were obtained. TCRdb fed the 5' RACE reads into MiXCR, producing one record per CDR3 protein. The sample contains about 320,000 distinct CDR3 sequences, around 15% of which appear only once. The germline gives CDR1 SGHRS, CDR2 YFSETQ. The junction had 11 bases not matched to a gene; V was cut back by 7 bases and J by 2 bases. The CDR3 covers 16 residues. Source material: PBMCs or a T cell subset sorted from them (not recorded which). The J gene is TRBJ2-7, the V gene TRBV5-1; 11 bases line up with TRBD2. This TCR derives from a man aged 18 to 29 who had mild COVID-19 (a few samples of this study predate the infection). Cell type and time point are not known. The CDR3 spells CASAVWTSGLTYEQYF. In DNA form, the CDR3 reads TGCGCCAGCGCTGTTTGGACTAGCGGGCTTACCTACGAGCAGTACTTC.